This T cell receptor beta chain was captured by sequencing in a study of T cells after yellow fever vaccination. From germline, CDR1 is SGHDT and CDR2 YYEEEE. Trimming pared 0 bases from V and 2 bases from J, leaving 15 bases between. The CDR3 sequence is 16 residues long. Regarding this clonotype: Its matching antigen is unknown.

5'RACE template switching generated TCR cDNA, adding a universal primer site and UMIs. MiXCR, applied by TCRdb to the 5' RACE reads, yields one record per CDR3 protein. The data hold hundreds of thousands of distinct CDR3 sequences, with roughly 13% observed a single time. The study's findings and limits: Though it reached lower strength, the secondary response hit its peak faster, day 5 versus 15.

The rearrangement uses TRBV5-6 and TRBJ2-7; no reliable D call. Sequenced material: PBMCs, taken on the day of the yellow fever booster vaccination. This clonotype was obtained from a young man who received the YFV17D yellow fever vaccine. The CDR3, as DNA: TGTGCCAGCAGCTTGGTGTTCACCCAGAGGACCTACGAGCAGTACTTC. This codes for CASSLVFTQRTYEQYF.